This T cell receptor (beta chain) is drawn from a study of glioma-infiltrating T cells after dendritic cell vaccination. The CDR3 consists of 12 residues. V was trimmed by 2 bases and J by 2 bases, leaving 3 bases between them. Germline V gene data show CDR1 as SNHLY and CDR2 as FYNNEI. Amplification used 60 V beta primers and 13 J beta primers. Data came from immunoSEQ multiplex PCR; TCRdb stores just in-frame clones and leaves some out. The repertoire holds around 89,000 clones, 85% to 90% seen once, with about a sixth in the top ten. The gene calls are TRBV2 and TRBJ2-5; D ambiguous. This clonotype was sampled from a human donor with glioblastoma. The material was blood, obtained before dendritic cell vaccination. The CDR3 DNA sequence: TGTGCCAGCAGTGAAATACAAGAGACCCAGTACTTC. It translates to CASSEIQETQYF.